This TCR beta chain was obtained from a study of blood T cell repertoires in COVID-19 (TCRdb year 2020). Background on the whole study: The collaborator samples originated in the United States, Italy and Spain and spanned the acute and convalescent phases of COVID-19. The dataset comprised deeply sampled blood TCRbeta repertoires from subjects exposed to, actively infected with, or recovered from COVID-19. The samples were drawn from the first 160 participants of the ongoing ImmuneRACE study and from 1,254 subjects provided by 6 global collaborators. Nearly every sample came with metadata listing a de-identified subject ID, COVID-19 status, age in years and sex. The repertoires were released in a freely available public database meant as a resource for research on the immune response to SARS-CoV-2. Where available, HLA class I and class II types were obtained from metadata supplied by the sample provider rather than from assay-based typing. The prospective study material was composed of cDNA or gDNA derived from T cells, B-cell-depleted T cells, or PBMCs. The study at large found these results: The quantity of clinical and demographic metadata differed by source and by participant and was supplied without curation.

The immunoSEQ Assay, a bias-controlled multiplex PCR, was used to amplify TCRbeta CDR3 regions from genomic DNA. In the paper's pipeline: Within the assay, amplification of reference gene primers was used to estimate how many nucleated cells each sample contained. To quantify the absolute abundance of each unique TCRbeta CDR3 rearrangement, sequence reads were collapsed and filtered. Productive Simpson clonality was computed per sample as the square root of Simpson's diversity index over productive rearrangements. Not all clones reach the TCRdb copy of this immuneACCESS table, which keeps in-frame sequences only. Checked studies attribute under half of the gap to unresolved V genes and leave the rest unexplained. V and J calls and clone size are given by that table; D and trimming were obtained from the DNA. The sample yields around 62,000 clones; more than 75% were counted once. Around a tenth of the sample goes to the ten largest clones.

Regarding this clone: This receptor's antigen is unknown. Nothing much larger sits one base from this clone, and base qualities are not available.

The germline V gene (reference sequence) gives CDR1 as LNHDA and CDR2 as SQIVND. The CDR3 starts with the cysteine, ends with the phenylalanine, and has 14 residues. Solely the CDR3 DNA is kept, with 42 bases framed from the first base. Trimming removed 6 bases from V and 2 bases from J; the gene matches leave 7 bases unexplained. Participants in the prospective study were enrolled through a virtual design, were aged about 18 to 100 years, and lived in approximately 24 United States geographic areas. To assign participants to cohorts, the prospective study relied on clinical history that participants themselves reported in a screening survey and a study questionnaire. Recovered participants in ImmuneRACE Cohort 3 were defined as having two consecutive negative NP/OP PCR tests, clearance from a healthcare professional, or resolution of symptoms. Each participant in the prospective study had whole blood, serum and a nasopharyngeal or oropharyngeal swab collected by mobile phlebotomists. Additional blood draws and questionnaires over an approximately two-month period could optionally be provided by prospective study participants. Before DNA extraction, prospective study blood samples were shipped either frozen or at room temperature.

Sequencing was carried out using PBMCs or T cells enriched from blood (not recorded which). This chain joins TRBV19 to TRBJ2-7; 7 middle bases align to TRBD1. The source of this sequence is a woman between 40 and 55 years old who had recovered from COVID-19. The bases are TGTGCCAGTAGCCCACAGGGACAGACCTACGAGCAGTACTTC. It is translated as CASSPQGQTYEQYF.